The 20 T cell receptor beta chains below come from one sample, sequenced in a study of blood T cell repertoires in COVID-19 (dated by TCRdb to about 2020). The library was obtained by the immunoSEQ multiplex PCR assay. TCRdb carries this immuneACCESS record with in-frame sequences only. Its versions omit some clonotypes, under half of them owing to an unresolved V gene in the studies checked, with the rest unexplained. The sample table lists some 130,000 clones, 65% to 90% of them with a count of one. Over 7.5% of the sample is held by the ten biggest clonotypes. The specimen was peripheral blood. The source is a woman aged 60-75 years with active or convalescent COVID-19.

The V call is TRBV19, the J call TRBJ1-5, with D unresolved. This CDR3 has 14 amino acids. V shed 3 bases and J shed 3 bases, with 9 bases lying between them. The V gene's germline CDR1 is LNHDA and CDR2 SQIVND (reference sequence). Here the CDR3 reads CASSIEPHNQPQHF. In nucleotides, the CDR3 is TGTGCCAGTAGTATTGAGCCCCACAATCAGCCCCAGCATTTT.

The table lists this clone with a count of one. The rearrangement uses TRBV2 and TRBJ1-2; 8 bases fit TRBD1. J gave up 6 bases and V 7 bases, and 10 bases lay outside the gene matches. Germline lookup yields CDR1 SNHLY and CDR2 FYNNEI. The CDR3 has 14 amino acids. CDR3 region: CASTPRTGSDGYTF. For the CDR3, the DNA is TGTGCCAGCACCCCTCGGACAGGGTCGGATGGCTACACCTTC.

A single count supports this clone. CDR3 protein: CASSGNAGETQYF. The CDR3 DNA reads as TGTGCCAGCTCCGGTAATGCAGGAGAGACCCAGTACTTC. The chain carries TRBV7-2 and TRBJ2-5; no clear D gene. The ends were cut back, 8 bases at V and 4 bases at J, with 14 bases in the middle. This CDR3 region has 13 residues. Germline V gene lookup returns CDR1 SGHTA and CDR2 FQGNSA.

This sequence joins TRBV3-1 (or the pseudogene TRBV3-2) and TRBJ2-2, with D maybe TRBD2 (6 bases). CDR1 and CDR2 (germline): LGHDT, YNNKEL (reference sequence). This CDR3 has 16 amino acids. Trimming shortened V by 3 bases and J by 5 bases, and 16 bases separated the two germline ends. Here the CDR3 reads CASSQRRAGRTGELFF. The DNA of the CDR3 is TGTGCCAGCAGCCAGCGAAGAGCGGGTAGGACCGGGGAGCTGTTTTTT.

This clone turned up a few times. The chain uses TRBV7-9 and TRBJ1-2; 8 bases align to TRBD1. The CDR3 runs 13 residues. V gave up 5 bases and J gave up 6 bases; unmatched junction bases: 5. CDR1 SEHNR and CDR2 FQNEAQ come from the germline V gene (reference sequence). CDR3 sequence (DNA): TGTGCCAGCAGCCTCAGGGGGCCAAATGGCTACACCTTC. Translated, it gives CASSLRGPNGYTF.

The V gene is TRBV7-9, the J gene TRBJ1-6, with D hard to call. The V end was cut by 1 base, the J end by 2 bases, with 6 bases between. Germline V gives CDR1 SEHNR, CDR2 FQNEAQ (reference sequence). CDR3 length: 15 residues. The CDR3 protein is CASSLDSTYNSPLHF. CDR3 nucleotide sequence: TGTGCCAGCAGCTTAGACAGCACCTATAATTCACCCCTCCACTTT.

The gene calls are TRBV5-1 and TRBJ2-3; D is ambiguous. V was pared by 2 bases and J by 2 bases, with 12 bases between. The CDR3 is 15 amino acids. CDR1 and CDR2 from the germline V gene are SGHRS and YFSETQ. Here the CDR3 reads CASSFRVPFTDTQYF. The CDR3, as DNA: TGCGCCAGCAGCTTCCGGGTTCCATTCACAGATACGCAGTATTTT.

The chain combines TRBV28 with TRBJ2-2; the match to TRBD1 covers 12 bases. The CDR3 runs to 16 residues. Germline CDR1 reads MDHEN; CDR2 reads SYDVKM. With 6 bases clipped from V and 4 bases from J, the junction kept 6 bases outside the gene matches. The CDR3 here is CASRGQGAFSTGELFF. CDR3 nucleotides: TGTGCCAGCAGGGGACAGGGGGCGTTCTCCACCGGGGAGCTGTTTTTT. The full variable domain, in which reference TRBV28 and TRBJ2-2 provide the parts outside the CDR3, is DVKVTQSSRYLVKRTGEKVFLECVQDMDHENMFWYRQDPGLGLRLIYFSYDVKMKEKGDIPEGYSVSREKKERFSLILESASTNQTSMYLCASRGQGAFSTGELFFGEGSRLTVL.

V and J are TRBV6-5 and TRBJ1-5; D perhaps matches TRBD1 (5 bases). The CDR3 is made up of 16 amino acids. Germline-derived CDR1 and CDR2 are MNHEY and SVGAGI. V was pared by 0 bases and J by 3 bases, with 12 bases between. The chain's CDR3 is CASSYSGLTHNQPQHF. The CDR3 coding sequence is TGTGCCAGCAGTTACTCGGGACTCACTCACAATCAGCCCCAGCATTTT.

The CDR3: CASSTRELAGGSADTQYF. DNA of the CDR3: TGTGCCAGCAGCACGAGGGAGTTAGCGGGAGGTTCCGCAGATACGCAGTATTTT. The genes are TRBV28 and TRBJ2-3; 10 bases are shared with TRBD2. The ends lost 6 bases at V and 4 bases at J; junction bases unmatched: 16. CDR3 length: 18 residues. The germline V gene has CDR1 MDHEN and CDR2 SYDVKM. Full variable domain (missing parts from reference TRBV28 and TRBJ2-3): DVKVTQSSRYLVKRTGEKVFLECVQDMDHENMFWYRQDPGLGLRLIYFSYDVKMKEKGDIPEGYSVSREKKERFSLILESASTNQTSMYLCASSTRELAGGSADTQYFGPGTRLTVL.

The chain uses TRBV12-5 and TRBJ2-1; 10 positions match TRBD1. V was pared by 4 bases and J by 5 bases, with 8 bases of the junction left unmatched. The germline gives CDR1 LGHNT, CDR2 FRNRAP. This CDR3 has 16 residues. CDR3 sequence: CASGSRGDRGDNEQFF. The CDR3 region has the DNA TGTGCTAGTGGTTCGCGAGGGGACAGGGGCGACAATGAGCAGTTCTTC.

This clone was found a few times. This rearrangement joins TRBV29-1 to TRBJ2-3, with 8 bases matching TRBD1. The CDR3 spans 14 residues. The ends lost 6 bases at V and 4 bases at J; junction bases unmatched: 9. Germline CDR1 is SQVTM and CDR2 is ANQGSEA. CDR3 sequence (DNA): TGCAGCGTCGACCAGACAGGGGCGGCAGATACGCAGTATTTT. This sequence encodes CSVDQTGAADTQYF.

Here the CDR3 DNA reads TGTGCCGGCAAGGCCTGGACAGGGGGAGGGAACACCATATATTTT. Its translation: CAGKAWTGGGNTIYF. This chain uses TRBV6-5 with TRBJ1-3; TRBD1 agrees at 10 bases. V gave up 11 bases and J gave up 7 bases; unmatched junction bases: 14. CDR3 length: 15 amino acids. Germline CDR1 MNHEY, CDR2 SVGAGI.

The gene calls are TRBV10-3 and TRBJ2-6; D is perhaps TRBD2 (5 bases). V dropped 4 bases and J dropped 0 bases, with 7 bases sitting between them. The CDR3 extends over 15 amino acids. Germline CDR1 is ENHRY and CDR2 is SYGVKD. The CDR3 is CAISVGDSGANVLTF. The DNA for the CDR3 is TGTGCCATCAGTGTCGGGGACTCTGGGGCCAACGTCCTGACTTTC.

The genes are TRBV28 and TRBJ1-1; D is possibly TRBD1 (6 bases). The CDR3 is 14 residues long. V lost 0 bases, J lost 11 bases, and 16 bases lay in between. The germline V gene has CDR1 MDHEN and CDR2 SYDVKM. CDR3 nucleotide sequence: TGTGCCAGCAGTTTATGGGCCACCCATCAGGGGGCTTTCTTT. Its translation: CASSLWATHQGAFF.

The chain is built from TRBV5-1 and TRBJ1-2; 10 positions match TRBD1. The V and J ends lost 4 bases and 1 base, in that order; junction bases with no gene match: 7. Germline loops: CDR1 SGHRS, CDR2 YFSETQ. The CDR3 has 16 residues. In DNA, the CDR3 is TGCGCCAGCAGCCCCACGACAGGGGGCATTAACTATGGCTACACCTTC. It specifies CASSPTTGGINYGYTF.

V and J are TRBV21-1 and TRBJ1-1; the table's D call, TRBD1, was not checked against the DNA. TRBV21-1 counts as a pseudogene. The CDR3 runs to 16 residues. The CDR3 sequence: CASSKAPGVKNTEAFF. The CDR3 DNA is TGTGCCAGCAGCAAAGCGCCAGGGGTGAAGAACACTGAAGCTTTCTTT.

The V and J genes are TRBV9 and TRBJ1-4; TRBD1 might be the D (5 bases). This CDR3 comprises 16 residues. The germline V and J ends were trimmed by 2 bases and 2 bases, with 13 bases remaining between them. Germline loops: CDR1 SGDLS, CDR2 YYNGEE. CDR3 region: CASSVGTGGTNEKLFF. DNA for the CDR3: TGTGCCAGCAGCGTGGGAACAGGAGGGACTAATGAAAAACTGTTTTTT.

The chain uses TRBV6-6 and TRBJ1-5, with no clear D. The V and J ends lost 0 bases and 1 base respectively, with 10 bases between them. The CDR3 extends over 16 amino acids. Looked up from germline, CDR1 is MNHNY and CDR2 is SVGAGI (reference sequence). CDR3 bases: TGTGCCAGCAGTTACTCTTCGACAAACAGCAATCAGCCCCAGCATTTT. Translation gives CASSYSSTNSNQPQHF.

The chain is built from TRBV10-3 and TRBJ2-3; 11 nucleotides align to TRBD2. Per germline, CDR1 ENHRY and CDR2 SYGVKD. V lost 2 bases and J lost 1; bases outside the gene matches: 8. The CDR3 runs 18 residues. The CDR3 DNA sequence: TGTGCCATCAGTGAGCCGGGTATGGGACTAGCGGGCACAGATACGCAGTATTTT. Amino acid sequence: CAISEPGMGLAGTDTQYF.